Listed below are T cell receptor beta chains from one sample, sequenced in a study of long-term antiretroviral therapy in people with HIV. Generated by immunoSEQ multiplex PCR, the TCRdb table keeps only in-frame clones and is missing some. The repertoire holds about 16,000 clones, with 88% as singletons. Specimen: unsorted PBMCs, collected 0.7 years before starting antiretroviral therapy. The receptors shown here come from a man aged 50 or older with HIV. The CDR3 runs from the conserved cysteine through the conserved F or W. D genes are given only for firm matches. Part of the rows lack a size; the others show once, few, many or a class for expanded clones.

>TRBV28|-|-|TRBJ1-2
TGTGCCAGCAGCCCAACGCTTTCGGGGCGATTCTATGGCTACACCTTC
CASSPTLSGRFYGYTF
>TRBV6-1|-|TRBD2|TRBJ2-5
TGTGCCAGCAAAGTAAGCGGGGCGGGCGAGACCCAGTACTTC
CASKVSGAGETQYF
>TRBV10-3|-|-|TRBJ2-7
TGTGCCATCAGTGACTACGGACAGCTAACCTACGAGCAGTACTTC
CAISDYGQLTYEQYF
>TRBV4-3|-|TRBD1|TRBJ1-6
TGCGCCAGCAGCCAACATGGACAGGGGAGTTCACCCCTCCACTTT
CASSQHGQGSSPLHF
>TRBV28|-|-|TRBJ2-7
TGTGCCAGCAGTTTTAGTGCCGTTCAGTACGAGCAGTACTTC
CASSFSAVQYEQYF
>TRBV19|-|-|TRBJ2-5
TGTGCCAGTAGTCCCCGGGACATTCCAGAGACCCAGTACTTC
CASSPRDIPETQYF
>TRBV29-1|-|TRBD1|TRBJ2-1
TGCAGCGTTGAACCCCCTGACAGGGGGACCTACAATGAGCAGTTCTTC
CSVEPPDRGTYNEQFF
>TRBV28|-|-|TRBJ2-5
TGTGCCAGCAGTTTTTTTTCAGGGGCCAAGACCCAGTACTTC
CASSFFSGAKTQYF
>TRBV10-1|few|TRBD1|TRBJ2-7
TGCGCCACTTCGAGGGGACAGGACTACGAGCAGTACTTC
CATSRGQDYEQYF
>TRBV19|-|-|TRBJ1-1
TGTGCCAGTAGGGCGACACCGAAAAACACTGAAGCTTTCTTT
CASRATPKNTEAFF
>TRBV29-1|-|-|TRBJ1-1
TGCAGCGCCGAAGGGTTTACAGGAGATGAAGCTTTCTTT
CSAEGFTGDEAFF
>TRBV27|once|-|TRBJ1-2
TGTGCCAGCAGTTTGTCTCGCAGGGTGGGTGGCTACACCTTC
CASSLSRRVGGYTF
>TRBV5-1|once|TRBD2|TRBJ2-5
TGCGCCAGCAGCTTCGGACTAGCGGGGGAAGAGACCCAGTACTTC
CASSFGLAGEETQYF
>TRBV7-3|-|TRBD1|TRBJ1-5
TGTGCCAGCAATGGGACAGGGGGGCGTCAGCCCCAGCATTTT
CASNGTGGRQPQHF
>TRBV7-2|-|TRBD2|TRBJ2-5
TGTGCCAGCAGCTTACAACTAGCGGGGGTTTTACGGGAGACCCAGTACTTC
CASSLQLAGVLRETQYF
>TRBV5-4|-|-|TRBJ2-5
TGTGCCAGCAGCTTACCGGGACAACAAGAGACCCAGTACTTC
CASSLPGQQETQYF
>TRBV9|once|-|TRBJ1-2
TGTGCCAGCAGCGCTCCAGGGATCAGTGGCTACACCTTC
CASSAPGISGYTF
>TRBV19|-|-|TRBJ2-7
TGTGCCAGTACCCACCGAGGGGCCAGCTCCTACGAGCAGTACTTC
CASTHRGASSYEQYF
>TRBV2|-|TRBD1|TRBJ1-5
TGTGCCAGCGTTTCCGGGACAGGGGGAGAGCAGCCCCAGCATTTT
CASVSGTGGEQPQHF
>TRBV4-3|-|-|TRBJ1-4
TGCGCCAGCAGCCAAAGGGCCGGCGGGTACACGGTCGCGGGAGAAAAACTGTTTTTT
CASSQRAGGYTVAGEKLFF
>TRBV29-1|-|-|TRBJ1-1
TGCAGCGTTGAAGATTGGGAGGGCGAAGCTTTCTTT
CSVEDWEGEAFF
>TRBV2|-|-|TRBJ2-7
TGTGCCAGCAGTTACTCCGGGACCCCAAACGACTACGAGCAGTACTTC
CASSYSGTPNDYEQYF
>TRBV5-6|-|-|TRBJ2-3
TGTGCCAGCACCCGGGCGGATACGCAGTATTTT
CASTRADTQYF
>TRBV7-9|-|-|TRBJ2-1
TGTGCCAGCAGCTCCTCGAGGTGGGGCACGTACAATGAGCAGTTCTTC
CASSSSRWGTYNEQFF
>TRBV10-3|-|-|TRBJ2-7
TGTGCCATCAGTGAGTGGGACGGGGGCTTGAACGAGCAGTACTTC
CAISEWDGGLNEQYF
>TRBV19|-|-|TRBJ2-1
TGTGCCAGTAGTATAGAGACTGGCTCCTACAATGAGCAGTTCTTC
CASSIETGSYNEQFF
>TRBV11-1|-|-|TRBJ2-1
TGTGCCAGCAGTTATTACAATGAGCAGTTCTTC
CASSYYNEQFF
>TRBV5-1|few|-|TRBJ1-1
TGCGCCAGCAGCTTGCATAGTGGTGAAGCTTTCTTT
CASSLHSGEAFF
>TRBV5-1|-|-|TRBJ2-5
TGCGCCAGCAGCTTTTTTGTTCAAGAGACCCAGTACTTC
CASSFFVQETQYF
>TRBV5-6|few|-|TRBJ2-1
TGTGCCAGCAGCAACACCTGGAGCTCCTACAATGAGCAGTTCTTC
CASSNTWSSYNEQFF
>TRBV4-3|-|TRBD1|TRBJ1-2
TGCGCCAGCAGCCAAGACCCCGGGACAGGGTATGGCTACACCTTC
CASSQDPGTGYGYTF
>TRBV9|-|-|TRBJ1-1
TGTGCCAGCAGCGTAGCCCTTACAGTCAACACTGAAGCTTTCTTT
CASSVALTVNTEAFF
>TRBV5-4|-|-|TRBJ1-4
TGTGCCAGCAGCTTACGGAAAGGGGGGGGGCCTGGTAATGAAAAACTGTTTTTT
CASSLRKGGGPGNEKLFF
>TRBV11-2|-|-|TRBJ2-7
TGTGCCAGCAGCTTAGGACGGCGGGGTTACTACGAGCAGTACTTC
CASSLGRRGYYEQYF
>TRBV19|-|TRBD1|TRBJ2-3
TGTGCCAGTAGCGGGGCGGCAGGGGGAAGCACAGATACGCAGTATTTT
CASSGAAGGSTDTQYF
>TRBV5-5|-|-|TRBJ1-4
TGTGCCAGCAGCTTGGACCCGGGGGCACCGGCTAATGAAAAACTGTTTTTT
CASSLDPGAPANEKLFF
>TRBV21-1|-|-|TRBJ2-7
TGTGCCAGCAGCAACCCCACTCGCCACGAGCAGTACTTC
CASSNPTRHEQYF
>TRBV7-9|-|-|TRBJ2-7
TGTGCCAGCGGGGCGGACGAGCAGTACTTC
CASGADEQYF
>TRBV7-6|-|-|TRBJ2-1
TGTGCCAGCAGCTTGGCCTACAATGAGCAGTTCTTC
CASSLAYNEQFF
>TRBV7-3|-|-|TRBJ2-2
TGTGCCAGCAGACCTGGGGGGCCTAACACCGGGGAGCTGTTTTTT
CASRPGGPNTGELFF
>TRBV28|-|-|TRBJ2-7
TGTGCCAGCAGCCCGCACGGACAGCACTACGAGCAGTACTTC
CASSPHGQHYEQYF
>TRBV4-3|-|-|TRBJ1-5
TGCGCCAGCAGCCAAGGGTCAGGCAATCAGCCCCAGCATTTT
CASSQGSGNQPQHF
>TRBV11-1|-|-|TRBJ2-7
TGTGCCAGCAGCTACGGCTACGAGCAGTACTTC
CASSYGYEQYF
>TRBV7-9|-|-|TRBJ1-1
TGTGCCAGCAGCCGGCCCGCGGGGGCCCCGGCCCAAAGCACTGAAGCTTTCTTT
CASSRPAGAPAQSTEAFF
>TRBV19|-|-|TRBJ2-3
TGTGCCAGTAGTATGGGGCTGACAGATACGCAGTATTTT
CASSMGLTDTQYF